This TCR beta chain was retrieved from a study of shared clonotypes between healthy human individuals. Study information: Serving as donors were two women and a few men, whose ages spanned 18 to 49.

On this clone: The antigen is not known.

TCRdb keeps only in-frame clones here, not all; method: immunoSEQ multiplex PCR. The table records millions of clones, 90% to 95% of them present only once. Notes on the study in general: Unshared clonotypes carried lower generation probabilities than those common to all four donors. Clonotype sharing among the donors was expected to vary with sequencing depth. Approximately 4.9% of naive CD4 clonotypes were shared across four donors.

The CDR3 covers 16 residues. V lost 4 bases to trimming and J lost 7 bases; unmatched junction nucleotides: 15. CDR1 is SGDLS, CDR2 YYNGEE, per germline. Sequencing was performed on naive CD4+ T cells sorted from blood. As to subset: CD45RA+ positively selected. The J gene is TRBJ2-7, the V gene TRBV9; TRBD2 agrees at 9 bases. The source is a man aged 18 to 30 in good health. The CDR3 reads CASSLALVSSGAEQYF. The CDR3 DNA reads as TGTGCCAGCAGCCTAGCCCTCGTGTCTAGCGGGGCAGAGCAGTACTTC.